This is a list of T cell receptor beta chains from one sample in a study of blood T cell repertoires in COVID-19. Using immunoSEQ multiplex PCR, the repertoire was profiled, and TCRdb retains in-frame clones only, with some absent. The sample has around 170,000 clones, about 88% seen once. What was sequenced was peripheral blood. The receptors shown here come from a woman aged 30 to 39 with active or convalescent COVID-19. Both conserved end residues are part of each CDR3. The D gene is left open where the match is weak. Size is omitted from some rows. Given values are once, few, many or a class for expanded clones.

D gene	V gene	clone size	J gene	CDR3 protein	CDR3 DNA
TRBD1	TRBV7-9	once	TRBJ1-1	CASSRRQGNTEAFF	TGTGCCAGCAGCCGCCGACAGGGAAACACTGAAGCTTTCTTT
.	TRBV19	few	TRBJ1-2	CASSTPSGAHYGYTF	TGTGCCAGTAGTACCCCGAGTGGGGCACACTATGGCTACACCTTC
.	TRBV5-8	.	TRBJ1-2	CASSPDSYYGYTF	TGTGCCAGCAGCCCGGACTCATATTATGGCTACACCTTC
.	TRBV4-1	.	TRBJ2-5	CASSQGTKETQYF	TGCGCCAGCAGCCAAGGGACTAAAGAGACCCAGTACTTC
.	TRBV6-2/TRBV6-3	.	TRBJ1-5	CASSYFGRSNQPQHF	TGTGCCAGCAGTTACTTTGGCAGGAGCAATCAGCCCCAGCATTTT
.	TRBV27	.	TRBJ1-5	CASSPFIQAGRNQPQHF	TGTGCCAGCAGTCCATTCATCCAGGCAGGCCGGAATCAGCCCCAGCATTTT
TRBD1	TRBV6-5	.	TRBJ1-3	CASETGGFGNTIYF	TGTGCCTCAGAGACAGGGGGATTTGGAAACACCATATATTTT
TRBD1	TRBV19	.	TRBJ2-7	CASSILGTGSYEQYF	TGTGCCAGTAGTATCCTCGGGACAGGATCCTACGAGCAGTACTTC
.	TRBV3-1/TRBV3-2	few	TRBJ2-2	CASSQGRGTGELFF	TGTGCCAGCAGCCAAGGTCGGGGGACCGGGGAGCTGTTTTTT
.	TRBV3-1/TRBV3-2	.	TRBJ2-3	CASSPRGGTDTQYF	TGTGCCAGCAGCCCCCGTGGAGGCACAGATACGCAGTATTTT
.	TRBV18	.	TRBJ2-7	CASSPGTQTYEQYF	TGTGCCAGCTCACCGGGGACACAGACCTACGAGCAGTACTTC
.	TRBV10-1	.	TRBJ2-3	CASSEFRAPGTDTQYF	TGCGCCAGCAGTGAGTTCAGGGCCCCTGGTACAGATACGCAGTATTTT
.	TRBV5-4	.	TRBJ1-2	CASSPRVTDYGYTF	TGTGCCAGCAGCCCCAGGGTAACGGACTATGGCTACACCTTC
TRBD1	TRBV7-6	few	TRBJ2-7	CASSSKTGELYEQYF	TGTGCCAGCAGCTCCAAGACAGGGGAGCTCTACGAGCAGTACTTC
.	TRBV29-1	.	TRBJ2-2	CSVSRQTNTGELFF	TGCAGCGTGAGCAGGCAGACGAACACCGGGGAGCTGTTTTTT
TRBD2	TRBV29-1	once	TRBJ2-3	CSVEGGTSGADTQYF	TGCAGCGTTGAAGGGGGGACTAGCGGGGCAGATACGCAGTATTTT
.	TRBV6-1	.	TRBJ1-5	CASSEGGQGLQPQHF	TGTGCCAGCAGTGAGGGAGGGCAGGGGTTACAGCCCCAGCATTTT
.	TRBV19	.	TRBJ1-1	CASRLGARTEAFF	TGTGCCAGTAGGCTGGGGGCCAGGACTGAAGCTTTCTTT
.	TRBV5-4	.	TRBJ1-2	CASSPDRHYGYTF	TGTGCCAGCAGCCCTGACAGGCACTATGGCTACACCTTC
TRBD1	TRBV12-5	once	TRBJ1-1	CASGRSGGVGDTEAFF	TGTGCTAGCGGACGGTCAGGGGGAGTCGGGGACACTGAAGCTTTCTTT
TRBD1	TRBV7-9	.	TRBJ1-1	CASSPGQGIRAFF	TGTGCCAGCAGCCCGGGACAGGGCATCAGGGCTTTCTTT
TRBD1	TRBV2	.	TRBJ1-2	CASSLQTGGNYGYTF	TGTGCCAGCAGTCTCCAGACAGGGGGTAACTATGGCTACACCTTC
TRBD2	TRBV4-1	once	TRBJ2-1	CASSQDPVGTSGRHEQFF	TGCGCCAGCAGCCAAGATCCCGTAGGGACTAGCGGGAGGCATGAGCAGTTCTTC
.	TRBV19	once	TRBJ1-1	CASSIAQNMNTEAFF	TGTGCCAGTAGTATAGCCCAGAATATGAACACTGAAGCTTTCTTT
TRBD1	TRBV18	.	TRBJ1-2	CASSPQSPGQGTGYTF	TGTGCCAGCTCACCACAGTCCCCGGGACAGGGTACTGGCTACACCTTC
.	TRBV5-1	.	TRBJ2-7	CASSLGLGSYEQYF	TGCGCCAGCAGCTTGGGACTAGGCTCCTACGAGCAGTACTTC
TRBD1	TRBV13	.	TRBJ1-4	CASSFRGGEKLFF	TGTGCCAGCAGCTTCAGAGGGGGCGAAAAACTGTTTTTT
TRBD1	TRBV28	.	TRBJ1-6	CASSPPGTASSPLHF	TGTGCCAGCAGTCCCCCCGGGACAGCTAGTTCACCCCTCCACTTT
.	TRBV9	.	TRBJ2-6	CASRYSGANVLTF	TGTGCCAGCCGTTACTCTGGGGCCAACGTCCTGACTTTC
.	TRBV19	.	TRBJ2-3	CASSTRGTAGTDTQYF	TGTGCCAGTAGTACCCGCGGGACAGCCGGCACAGATACGCAGTATTTT
.	TRBV28	.	TRBJ2-3	CASSLTGNTDTQYF	TGTGCCAGCAGTTTAACAGGCAACACAGATACGCAGTATTTT
.	TRBV30	.	TRBJ1-1	CAWSFQVNTEAFF	TGTGCCTGGAGTTTTCAGGTGAACACTGAAGCTTTCTTT
.	TRBV5-1	.	TRBJ2-1	CASSNPTGVSYNEQFF	TGCGCCAGCAGCAACCCGACGGGAGTATCCTACAATGAGCAGTTCTTC
.	TRBV9	once	TRBJ2-5	CASSVMERYQETQYF	TGTGCCAGCAGCGTTATGGAGCGGTACCAAGAGACCCAGTACTTC
TRBD1	TRBV28	.	TRBJ1-2	CASRTEPTGAGGYTF	TGTGCCAGCAGAACCGAACCCACAGGGGCAGGCGGCTACACCTTC
.	TRBV6-1	.	TRBJ1-3	CASSEAPTTGNTIYF	TGTGCCAGCAGTGAAGCCCCGACAACTGGAAACACCATATATTTT
TRBD1	TRBV24-1	.	TRBJ2-3	CATSDSGGWGTDTQYF	TGTGCCACCAGTGACTCAGGGGGCTGGGGCACAGATACGCAGTATTTT
.	TRBV19	.	TRBJ2-7	CASSASQVYEQYF	TGTGCCAGTAGTGCCTCACAGGTCTACGAGCAGTACTTC
TRBD1	TRBV6-5	.	TRBJ2-7	CASSPRDRGSYEQYF	TGTGCCAGCAGTCCCCGGGACAGGGGATCCTACGAGCAGTACTTC
TRBD2	TRBV23-1	.	TRBJ2-1	CASSPWTSGGPFNEQFF	TGCGCCAGCAGTCCCTGGACTAGCGGGGGGCCCTTCAATGAGCAGTTCTTC
TRBD1	TRBV5-1	.	TRBJ1-3	CASSLVGDSGNTIYF	TGCGCCAGCAGCTTGGTTGGGGACAGCGGAAACACCATATATTTT
TRBD2	TRBV5-4	.	TRBJ2-7	CASSAFGLAGNSYEQYF	TGTGCCAGCAGCGCTTTTGGACTAGCGGGAAACTCCTACGAGCAGTACTTC
.	TRBV14	.	TRBJ2-7	CASSPVSSYEQYF	TGTGCCAGCAGCCCGGTGAGCTCCTACGAGCAGTACTTC